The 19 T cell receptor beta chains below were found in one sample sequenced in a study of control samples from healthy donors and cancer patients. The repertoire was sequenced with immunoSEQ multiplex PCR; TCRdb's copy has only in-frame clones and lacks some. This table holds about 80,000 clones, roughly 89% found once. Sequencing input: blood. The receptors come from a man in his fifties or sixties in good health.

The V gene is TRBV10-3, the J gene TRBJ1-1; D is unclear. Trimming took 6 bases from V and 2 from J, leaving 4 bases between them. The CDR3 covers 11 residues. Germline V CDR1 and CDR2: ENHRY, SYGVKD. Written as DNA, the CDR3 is TGTGCCATCAGCTCTAACACTGAAGCTTTCTTT. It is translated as CAISSNTEAFF.

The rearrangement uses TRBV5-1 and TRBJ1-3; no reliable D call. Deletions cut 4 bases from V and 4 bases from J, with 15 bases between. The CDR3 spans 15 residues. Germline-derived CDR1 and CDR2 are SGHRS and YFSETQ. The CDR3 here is CASSPWSSTGNTIYF. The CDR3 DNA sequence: TGCGCCAGCAGCCCGTGGAGCAGTACCGGAAACACCATATATTTT.

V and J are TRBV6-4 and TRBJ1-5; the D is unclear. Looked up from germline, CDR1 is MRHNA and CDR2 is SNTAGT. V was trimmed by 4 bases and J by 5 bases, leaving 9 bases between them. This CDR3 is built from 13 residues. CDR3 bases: TGTGCCAGCAGTGTAGGTCGGGATCAGCCCCAGCATTTT. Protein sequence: CASSVGRDQPQHF.

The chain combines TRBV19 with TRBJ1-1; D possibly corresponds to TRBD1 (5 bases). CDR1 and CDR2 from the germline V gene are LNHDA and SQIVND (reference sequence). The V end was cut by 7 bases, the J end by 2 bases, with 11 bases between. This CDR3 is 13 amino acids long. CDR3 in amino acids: CASKPTVNTEAFF. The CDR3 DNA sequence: TGTGCCAGTAAACCGACAGTAAACACTGAAGCTTTCTTT.

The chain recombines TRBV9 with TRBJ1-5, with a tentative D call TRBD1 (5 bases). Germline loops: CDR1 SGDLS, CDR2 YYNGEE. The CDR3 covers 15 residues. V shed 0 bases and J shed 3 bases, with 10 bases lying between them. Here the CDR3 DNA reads TGTGCCAGCAGCGTAGGAGAGGGGTCCAATCAGCCCCAGCATTTT. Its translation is CASSVGEGSNQPQHF.

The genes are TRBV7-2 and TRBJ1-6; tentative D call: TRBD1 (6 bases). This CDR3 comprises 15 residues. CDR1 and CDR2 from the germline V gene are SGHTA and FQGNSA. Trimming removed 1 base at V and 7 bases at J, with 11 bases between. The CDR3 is CASSLDGQLNSPLHF. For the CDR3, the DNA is TGTGCCAGCAGCTTAGACGGACAGTTAAATTCACCCCTCCACTTT.

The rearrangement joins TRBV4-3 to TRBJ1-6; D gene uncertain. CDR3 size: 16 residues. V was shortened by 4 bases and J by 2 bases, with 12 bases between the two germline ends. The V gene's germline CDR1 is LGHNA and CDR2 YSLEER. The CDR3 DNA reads TGCGCCAGCAGCCCGGGTCTTTCAGCCTATAATTCACCCCTCCACTTT. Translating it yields CASSPGLSAYNSPLHF.

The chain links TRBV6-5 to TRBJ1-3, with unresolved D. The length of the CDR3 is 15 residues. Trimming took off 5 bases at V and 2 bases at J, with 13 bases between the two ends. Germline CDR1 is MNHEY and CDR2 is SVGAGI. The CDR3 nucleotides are TGTGCCAGCAGTCAAACTCCTTTGCCTGGAAACACCATATATTTT. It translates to CASSQTPLPGNTIYF.

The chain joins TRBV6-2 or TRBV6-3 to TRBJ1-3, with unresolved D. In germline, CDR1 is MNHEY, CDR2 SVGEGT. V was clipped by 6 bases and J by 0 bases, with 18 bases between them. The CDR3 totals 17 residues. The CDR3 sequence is CASSGWRDSISGNTIYF. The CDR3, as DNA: TGTGCCAGCAGCGGATGGCGAGACTCCATCTCTGGAAACACCATATATTTT.

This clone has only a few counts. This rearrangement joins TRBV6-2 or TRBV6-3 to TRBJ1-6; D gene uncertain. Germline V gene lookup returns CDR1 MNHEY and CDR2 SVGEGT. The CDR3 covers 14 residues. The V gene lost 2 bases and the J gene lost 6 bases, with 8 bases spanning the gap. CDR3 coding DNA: TGTGCCAGCAGTTACCTCAACAGTAATTCACCCCTCCACTTT. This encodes CASSYLNSNSPLHF.

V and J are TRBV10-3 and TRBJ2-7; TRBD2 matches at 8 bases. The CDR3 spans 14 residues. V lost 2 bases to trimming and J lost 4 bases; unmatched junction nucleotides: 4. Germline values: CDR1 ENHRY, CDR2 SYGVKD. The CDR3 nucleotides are TGTGCCATCAGTGAGGCCGGGGGGGGATACGAGCAGTACTTC. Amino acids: CAISEAGGGYEQYF.

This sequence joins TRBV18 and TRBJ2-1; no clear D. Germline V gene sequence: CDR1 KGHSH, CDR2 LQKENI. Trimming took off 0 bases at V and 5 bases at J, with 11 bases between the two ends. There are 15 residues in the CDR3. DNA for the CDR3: TGTGCCAGCTCACCACCGGGAACTCCAAACAATGAGCAGTTCTTC. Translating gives CASSPPGTPNNEQFF.

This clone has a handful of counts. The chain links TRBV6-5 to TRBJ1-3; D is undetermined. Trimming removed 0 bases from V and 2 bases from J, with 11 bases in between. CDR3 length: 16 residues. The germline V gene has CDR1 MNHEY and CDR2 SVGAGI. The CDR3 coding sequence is TGTGCCAGCAGTTACTCGAGAGGGAACACTGGAAACACCATATATTTT. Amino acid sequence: CASSYSRGNTGNTIYF.

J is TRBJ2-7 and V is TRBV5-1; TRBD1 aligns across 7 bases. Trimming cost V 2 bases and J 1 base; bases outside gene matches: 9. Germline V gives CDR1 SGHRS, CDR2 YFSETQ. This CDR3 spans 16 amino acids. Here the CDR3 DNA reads TGCGCCAGCAGCTTAGGGGGCGCTCCGATTTCCTACGAGCAGTACTTC. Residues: CASSLGGAPISYEQYF.

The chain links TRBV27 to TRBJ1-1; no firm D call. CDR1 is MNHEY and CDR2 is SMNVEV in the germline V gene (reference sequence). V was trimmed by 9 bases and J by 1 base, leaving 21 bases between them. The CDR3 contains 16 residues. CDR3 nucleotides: TGTGCCAGTCGCCGGTCATTTATGGGGAAGAACACTGAAGCTTTCTTT. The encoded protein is CASRRSFMGKNTEAFF.

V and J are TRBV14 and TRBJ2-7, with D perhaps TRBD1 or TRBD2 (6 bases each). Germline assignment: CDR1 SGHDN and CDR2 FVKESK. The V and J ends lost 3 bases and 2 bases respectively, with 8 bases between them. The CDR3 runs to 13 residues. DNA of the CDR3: TGTGCCAGCAGCCATGGGGGGCCCTACGAGCAGTACTTC. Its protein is CASSHGGPYEQYF.

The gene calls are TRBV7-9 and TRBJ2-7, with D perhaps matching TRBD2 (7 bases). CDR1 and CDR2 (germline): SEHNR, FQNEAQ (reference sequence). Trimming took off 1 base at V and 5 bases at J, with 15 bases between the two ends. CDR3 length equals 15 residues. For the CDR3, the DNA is TGTGCCAGCAGCTTAGGGTCGACGGGGGGCCACGAGCAGTACTTC. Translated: CASSLGSTGGHEQYF.

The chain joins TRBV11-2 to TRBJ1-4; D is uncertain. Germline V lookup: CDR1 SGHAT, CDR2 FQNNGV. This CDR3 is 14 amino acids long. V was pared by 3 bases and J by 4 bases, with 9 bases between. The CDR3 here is CASSFSQFNEKLFF. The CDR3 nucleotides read TGTGCCAGCAGCTTCAGTCAGTTTAATGAAAAACTGTTTTTT.

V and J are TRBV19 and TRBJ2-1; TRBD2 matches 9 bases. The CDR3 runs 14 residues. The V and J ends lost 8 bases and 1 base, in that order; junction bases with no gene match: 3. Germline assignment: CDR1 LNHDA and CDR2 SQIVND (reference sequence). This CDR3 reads CASRAGGSYNEQFF. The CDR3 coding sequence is TGTGCCAGTCGAGCGGGGGGTTCCTACAATGAGCAGTTCTTC.